The table lists the clone carrying this TCR beta chain with many counts. Previously described methods with listed TCR primers produced the bulk TCR libraries. TCRdb ran MiXCR on the PCR reads and lists one entry per CDR3 protein. The sample shows over 600,000 distinct CDR3 sequences, roughly 21% of them seen only once. This sample was taken from a study of molecular identifiers for immune sequencing clone quantification. The CDR3 sequence is 15 residues long. Germline V gene lookup returns CDR1 SGDLS and CDR2 YYNGEE. The V end was cut by 2 bases, the J end by 2 bases, with 8 bases between. The authors gated naive CD8 T cells as CD8+CD4-CCR7+CD45RA+ for sorting.

The source is a human donor in good health. Some libraries in this study had Jurkat cell RNA spiked in. The rearrangement joins TRBV9 to TRBJ1-6, with D unclear. Input material: naive CD8+ T cells from blood, with Jurkat cell RNA spiked in. The subset denotes: FACS-sorted CD8+CD4-CCR7+CD45RA+ naive T cells. The CDR3 region has the DNA TGTGCCAGCAGCGTGGAGGGAACCTATAATTCACCCCTCCACTTT. Its protein is CASSVEGTYNSPLHF.